This TCR beta chain was sequenced during a study of blood T cells in healthy people across ages. Between the trimmed V and J ends, which lost 6 bases and 4 bases, there was a span of 12 bases. Per the germline V gene, CDR1 is MNHNS and CDR2 is SASEGT. The CDR3 runs to 13 residues. The table lists this clonotype with a few counts. For the second PCR, which ran for about 7 to 12 cycles, a sample-barcoded 5' primer and a J-beta primer mix were used. Each cDNA was tagged by a template-switch adaptor containing 12 random nucleotides. TCRdb re-derived calls from the 5' RACE reads in MiXCR, one entry per CDR3 protein. The sample consists of 550,000 to 750,000 distinct CDR3 sequences, roughly 20% of them appearing once.

The source material was blood. The receptor comes from a man between 65 and 85 years old in good health. The chain couples TRBV6-1 to TRBJ1-1; no reliable D call. CDR3 DNA sequence: TGTGCCAGCAGGAACAAGGGAAGCACTGAAGCTTTCTTT. Protein: CASRNKGSTEAFF.